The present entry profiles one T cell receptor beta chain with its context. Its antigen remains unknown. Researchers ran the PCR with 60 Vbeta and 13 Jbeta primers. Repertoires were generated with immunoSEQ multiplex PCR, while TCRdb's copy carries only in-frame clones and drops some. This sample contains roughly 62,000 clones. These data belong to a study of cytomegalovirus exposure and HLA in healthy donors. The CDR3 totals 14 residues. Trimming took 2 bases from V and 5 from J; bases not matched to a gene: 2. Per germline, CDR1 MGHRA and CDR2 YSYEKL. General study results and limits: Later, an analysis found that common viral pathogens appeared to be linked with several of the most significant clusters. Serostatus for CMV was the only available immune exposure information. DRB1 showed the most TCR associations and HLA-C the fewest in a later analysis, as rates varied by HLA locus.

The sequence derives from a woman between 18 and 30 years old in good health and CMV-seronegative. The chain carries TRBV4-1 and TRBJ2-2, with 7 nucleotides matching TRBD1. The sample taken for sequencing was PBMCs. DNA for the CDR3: TGCGCCAGCAGCCAACCGGGACAGACCGGGGAGCTGTTTTTT. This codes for CASSQPGQTGELFF.